This T cell receptor (beta chain) stems from a study of naive and memory T cell subsets. Cells stained for CD3, CD4, CD8, CD45RA and CD27 were sorted into four subsets. Findings and limits, study-wide: No ground truth validated the naive and memory repertoire findings. Possibly reflecting memory cells re-expressing CD45RA, a few larger clonotypes occurred in naive repertoires, especially CD8.

The beta constant-region primer was an equimolar mix of two oligonucleotides covering TRBC1 and TRBC2. Four rounds of PCR amplified the ligated cDNA using nested alpha and beta constant-region primers plus SP2. TCRdb reanalysed the UMI-ligation and nested PCR reads using MiXCR and keeps one entry per CDR3 protein. Here the sample spans 130,000 to 150,000 distinct CDR3 sequences, 22% being singletons. The V segment lost 3 bases and the J segment 12 bases; nucleotides outside the gene matches: 5. Germline assignment: CDR1 MNHEY and CDR2 SMNVEV (reference sequence). This CDR3 has 12 residues. Details on this clonotype: Its antigen is not known.

Sequencing input: naive CD4+ T cells from blood. The chain employs TRBV27 and TRBJ2-7, with 10 bases matching TRBD1. The sequence was obtained from a human donor in good health. The CDR3 spells CASSFRGQGLYF. The CDR3 nucleotides are TGTGCCAGCAGTTTCCGGGGACAGGGGTTGTACTTC.